Below, one T cell receptor beta chain is given with its context. Its antigen is still unknown. Per-nucleotide qualities are absent, and no much larger clonotype sits a single base away. The library was prepared using RACE. The data were produced on a NextSeq 500. Library preparation attached unique molecular identifiers to individual cDNA molecules for quantitative, reproducible TCR counting. From each blood RNA sample, both TCR alpha and TCR beta chains were sequenced. The original pipeline was this. A median of approximately 100,000 TCRs per sample was observed, with a range of about 23,224 to 750,000. The Decombinator software suite was used to annotate V, J and CDR3 in the TCR reads. To make PS versus PT1 abundance plots, every sample was subsampled to the same number of TCRs (28,000). Expanded TCRs were defined as absent before sensitization and observed at least eight times at the 2-week time point. TCRdb reprocessed the public reads (quality trimming at Q25 with fastp, clone calling with MiXCR) and kept in-frame beta chains. One record per CDR3 amino acid sequence lists the most common genes and DNA. The V and J calls were determined by TCRdb, not by the authors. The sample yields 190,000 or so distinct CDR3 sequences; more than 20% were counted once. The ten top clones hold 2% to 2.5% of the sample.

These data come from a study of human T cells and chemical hapten exposure (dated by TCRdb to about 2021). A note on the overall study: For sensitization, 2% DPC in acetone was applied to a 2 cm by 2 cm area of upper inner arm skin. Patients additionally received weekly therapeutic DPC doses to the scalp throughout the approximately 25-week study period. Patch testing was performed on the upper back with Finn chambers containing 0.01% DPC, and the patch tests were scored after 6 days according to International Contact Dermatitis Research Group standards. The patient cohort, mostly female, included alopecia areata with under or over 50% scalp involvement, alopecia totalis and alopecia universalis. Libraries were pooled for sequencing, and variation in per-sample TCR yields was attributed mainly to small differences in library volumes within the pool. This study followed changes in the peripheral blood TCR repertoire in vivo during primary and secondary sensitization of alopecia patients to the hapten diphenylcyclopropenone (DPC). Patient blood was sampled pre-sensitization (week 0) and at 2, 6 and about 24 weeks after DPC sensitization. Twenty-nine alopecia patients gave blood for TCR sequencing at one to four time points (pre-sensitization, 2, 6 and 24 weeks). Overall study outcomes, separate from this receptor: All patients had alopecia, a presumed autoimmune disease, so their immune response might differ from that of healthy individuals. Significantly more large CDR3 similarity clusters were formed by expanded TCRs than by pre-sensitization or healthy control sets, consistent with antigen-driven responses. The number of TCRs above 1 in 1000 frequency did not change with DPC sensitization; there was no evidence of global repertoire structure alterations. After repeated subsampling, the strength of the expansion versus patch-test correlation and the threshold at which it became significant changed. The number of PT1 expanded TCRs positively correlated with patch test score, significant at thresholds 8, 16 and 32 but not 4.

The label giving this sample's time point can be read as: patch test 3, about 24 weeks after DPC sensitization. The sample's treatment or condition label, in plain terms: therapeutic diphenylcyclopropenone sensitization with weekly scalp DPC. Blood at each patch-test visit was drawn before the patch test was applied. Eligible patients were aged 18 to 70, diagnosed with alopecia, deemed suitable for DPC therapy, and excluded if pregnant. Unfractionated whole blood was collected in Tempus Blood RNA tubes, and total RNA was extracted from that blood. The CDR3 sequence holds 15 residues, the cysteine and phenylalanine included. This entry keeps only the CDR3 DNA: 45 bases, framed from base 1. CDR1 SGHTA and CDR2 FQGNSA were looked up in the germline V gene. The germline V and J ends show losses of 5 bases and 2 bases respectively, and no gene match explains 7 bases of the junction.

The receptor chain draws on TRBV7-2 and TRBJ2-3, and TRBD1 matches 7 of the central bases. This receptor was obtained from a middle-aged woman with alopecia areata. Some clones in this sample may be carry-over from other donors' samples. Sequenced material: whole blood, taken in connection with sensitization to the hapten diphenylcyclopropenone (DPC). The CDR3: CASSVDRTYTDTQYF. The sequenced DNA is TGTGCCAGCAGCGTGGACAGGACCTACACAGATACGCAGTATTTT.